The text below deals with one T cell receptor beta chain. TCRdb keeps only in-frame clones here, not all; method: immunoSEQ multiplex PCR. The sample lists roughly 160,000 clones, over 85% occurring once. The entry originates in a study of T cell responses to AZD1222 COVID-19 vaccine. This CDR3 has 15 amino acids. V dropped 3 bases and J dropped 6; count of bases not matched to a gene: 7. Germline CDR1 reads SGHAT; CDR2 reads FQDESV (reference sequence). J is TRBJ2-7 and V is TRBV11-1; 11 nucleotides align to TRBD2. The source was peripheral blood, collected on day 0 of AZD1222 vaccination. The clonotype comes from an adult in good health. This CDR3 reads CASSFRLAGRGEQYF. CDR3 coding DNA: TGTGCCAGCAGCTTTAGACTAGCGGGAAGAGGCGAGCAGTACTTC.